Below are 11 T cell receptor beta chains sequenced from a single sample in a study of blood T cell repertoires in COVID-19. Method: immunoSEQ multiplex PCR; TCRdb's copy keeps in-frame clones and lacks some. The sample consists of some 170,000 clones, approximately 89% of them appearing once. The sample was peripheral blood. Every receptor here comes from a woman in her fifties or sixties with acute or convalescent COVID-19.

This clone was detected only once. The V call is TRBV12-3 or TRBV12-4, the J call TRBJ1-2; a weak D match, TRBD1 (5 bases). The V end lost 5 bases, the J end lost 8 bases, and 12 bases lay between the germline ends. This CDR3 has 12 amino acids. The CDR3 DNA sequence: TGTGCCAGCAGTGTCGACAGTGAAGGCTACACCTTC. As protein: CASSVDSEGYTF.

The chain links TRBV19 to TRBJ1-2; 7 bases agree with TRBD1. Trimming took 5 bases from V and 2 from J; bases not matched to a gene: 5. The CDR3 length is 14 residues. The germline gives CDR1 LNHDA, CDR2 SQIVND (reference sequence). The DNA for the CDR3 is TGTGCCAGTAGTCCGAGGGGGCACAACTATGGCTACACCTTC. Protein: CASSPRGHNYGYTF.

This clone was seen a single time. The chain joins TRBV24-1 to TRBJ2-3, with 7 bases fitting TRBD2. CDR1 KGHDR and CDR2 SFDVKD come from the germline V gene. Trimming removed 4 bases from V and 4 bases from J; junction bases left unmatched: 4. The CDR3 totals 14 residues. The CDR3: CATSDPGGSDTQYF. The CDR3 DNA reads as TGTGCCACCAGTGACCCCGGGGGGTCAGATACGCAGTATTTT.

This clone was recorded a few times. This rearrangement joins TRBV2 to TRBJ2-1, with D possibly being TRBD2 (5 bases). The CDR3 has 14 residues. Per germline, CDR1 SNHLY and CDR2 FYNNEI. Trimming took off 5 bases at V and 7 bases at J, with 15 bases between the two ends. CDR3 amino acids: CASSTDYIGNEQFF. In nucleotides, the CDR3 is TGTGCCAGCAGTACAGACTACATCGGGAATGAGCAGTTCTTC.

This chain links TRBV27 with TRBJ1-1; possibly TRBD1 for D (6 bases). The germline V and J ends were trimmed by 6 bases and 1 base, with 9 bases remaining between them. The CDR3 covers 13 residues. Germline CDR1 MNHEY, CDR2 SMNVEV (reference sequence). In nucleotides, the CDR3 is TGTGCCAGCAGCGGGACACCGAACACTGAAGCTTTCTTT. It is translated as CASSGTPNTEAFF.

The chain employs TRBV6-4 and TRBJ2-7; 7 bases align to TRBD2. The CDR3 loop spans 17 amino acids. The V gene's germline CDR1 is MRHNA and CDR2 SNTAGT. J lost 5 bases, V lost 4 bases, and 17 bases had no gene match. DNA of the CDR3: TGTGCCAGCAGTGGTAGGGCACTAGCGCCTTTTTGGGACGAGCAGTACGTC. This translates into CASSGRALAPFWDEQYV.

The V and J genes are TRBV4-2 and TRBJ1-3; 7 bases are a match to TRBD1. Looked up from germline, CDR1 is LGHNA and CDR2 is YNFKEQ. CDR3 length equals 19 residues. J was trimmed by 2 bases and V by 1 base; bases with no gene match: 14. CDR3 bases: TGTGCCAGCAGCCAAGGGTGGAAATTAGACAGGGTTACTGGAAACACCATATATTTT. Its protein product is CASSQGWKLDRVTGNTIYF.

The V and J genes are TRBV6-6 and TRBJ2-7, with 11 nucleotides matching TRBD2. The CDR3 consists of 16 residues. Germline CDR1 and CDR2: MNHNY and SVGAGI (reference sequence). The V gene end was trimmed by 5 bases and the J gene end by 4 bases; junction bases not matched to a gene: 10. The CDR3 sequence is CASSRLAGRPGYEQYV. CDR3 in DNA: TGTGCCAGCAGTCGACTAGCGGGGAGGCCTGGATACGAGCAGTACGTC.

The J gene is TRBJ2-1, the V gene TRBV5-1; 10 nucleotides line up with TRBD1. CDR3 length: 16 residues. CDR1 and CDR2 from the germline V gene are SGHRS and YFSETQ. Losses at the gene ends were 4 bases for V and 3 bases for J; bases not matched to a gene: 7. CDR3 nucleotide sequence: TGCGCCAGCAGCCCACCGACAGGGGGCGGCTACAATGAGCAGTTCTTC. Amino acids: CASSPPTGGGYNEQFF.

This clone was counted once. The gene calls are TRBV30 and TRBJ2-2; the match to TRBD1 covers 11 bases. Germline assignment: CDR1 GTSNPN and CDR2 SVGIG (reference sequence). The length of the CDR3 is 13 residues. J was trimmed by 6 bases and V by 3 bases; bases with no gene match: 0. The DNA for the CDR3 is TGTGCCTGGAGGGGACAGGGGGCCGGGGAGCTGTTTTTT. Residues: CAWRGQGAGELFF.

The V gene is TRBV3-1 (or the pseudogene TRBV3-2), the J gene TRBJ1-1, with 8 bases fitting TRBD1. The junction had 6 bases not matched to a gene; V was cut back by 4 bases and J by 2 bases. The CDR3 totals 15 residues. Germline CDR1 and CDR2: LGHDT and YNNKEL (reference sequence). CDR3 residues: CASSPTGAPNTEAFF. CDR3 DNA: TGTGCCAGCAGCCCGACAGGGGCCCCCAACACTGAAGCTTTCTTT.